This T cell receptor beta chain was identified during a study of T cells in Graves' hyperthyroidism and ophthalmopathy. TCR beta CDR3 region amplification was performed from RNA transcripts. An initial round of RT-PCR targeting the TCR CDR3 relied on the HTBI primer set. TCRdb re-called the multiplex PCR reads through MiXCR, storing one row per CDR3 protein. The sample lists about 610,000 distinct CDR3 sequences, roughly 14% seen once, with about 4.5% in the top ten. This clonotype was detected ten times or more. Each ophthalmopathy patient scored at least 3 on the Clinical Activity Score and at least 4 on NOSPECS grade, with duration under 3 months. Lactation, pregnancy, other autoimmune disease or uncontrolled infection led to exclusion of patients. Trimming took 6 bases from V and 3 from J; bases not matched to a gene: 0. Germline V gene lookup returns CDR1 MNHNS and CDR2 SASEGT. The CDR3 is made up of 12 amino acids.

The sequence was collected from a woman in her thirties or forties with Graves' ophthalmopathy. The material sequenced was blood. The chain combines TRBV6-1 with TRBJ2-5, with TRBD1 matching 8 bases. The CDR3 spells CASRTGEETQYF. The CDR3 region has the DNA TGTGCCAGCAGGACAGGGGAAGAGACCCAGTACTTC.